The next 25 T cell receptor beta chains were all read from a single sample in a study of patients and donors after allogeneic stem cell transplantation. TCRdb independently ran MiXCR on the RT-PCR reads; one entry per CDR3 protein. The sample yields about a million distinct CDR3 sequences, more than 15% seen once. The specimen was blood, either unsorted or a sorted T cell fraction (not recorded which). These TCRs come from a human donor who was either an allogeneic HSCT recipient or a stem cell or donor lymphocyte infusion donor (not recorded which). It is not recorded whose cells these are; they may come from a transplant donor.

This chain joins TRBV29-1 and TRBJ1-2; D gene uncertain. Trimming removed 6 bases at V and 0 bases at J, with 11 bases between. The CDR3 consists of 13 residues. Germline values: CDR1 SQVTM, CDR2 ANQGSEA. The CDR3 DNA follows: TGCAGCGTCCCCCTGGCTGCTAACTATGGCTACACCTTC. Its translation is CSVPLAANYGYTF.

This sequence joins TRBV20-1 and TRBJ2-7; D not certain. The CDR3 runs to 13 residues. Germline V lookup: CDR1 DFQATT, CDR2 SNEGSKA (reference sequence). V lost 1 base and J 0 bases, leaving 7 bases between the germline ends. This CDR3 is CSARGASSYEQYF. The CDR3 coding sequence is TGCAGTGCTAGAGGGGCTAGCTCCTACGAGCAGTACTTC.

This clonotype showed up just a few times. The gene calls are TRBV5-1 and TRBJ1-1; no firm D call. CDR3 length: 14 amino acids. Between the trimmed V and J ends, which lost 7 bases and 0 bases, there was a span of 13 bases. Germline CDR1 SGHRS, CDR2 YFSETQ. This CDR3 is CASFGSGVNTEAFF. The CDR3 DNA follows: TGCGCCAGCTTTGGGAGTGGCGTGAACACTGAAGCTTTCTTT.

The chain links TRBV3-1 to TRBJ1-1; no definite D call. Germline loops: CDR1 LGHDT, CDR2 YNNKEL (reference sequence). Trimming took off 5 bases at V and 3 bases at J, with 13 bases between the two ends. CDR3 length: 14 amino acids. In DNA form, the CDR3 reads TGTGCCAGCAGCGCCCAGATGACCTACACTGAAGCTTTCTTT. The encoded protein is CASSAQMTYTEAFF.

This clonotype was observed a handful of times. A read error may account for a junction end that differs from germline. V gene TRBV7-7 combines with J gene TRBJ2-1; possibly TRBD1 for D (5 bases). The CDR3 is made up of 13 amino acids. Germline lookup yields CDR1 SSHAT and CDR2 FNYEAQ (reference sequence). CDR3 residues: CASSLADPGEQFF. The CDR3 region has the DNA TGTGCTAGCAGCTTAGCAGATCCAGGGGAGCAGTTCTTC.

The chain employs TRBV5-1 and TRBJ2-3; 7 nucleotides agree with TRBD1. This CDR3 has 16 amino acids. Per germline, CDR1 SGHRS and CDR2 YFSETQ. V was clipped by 1 base and J by 1 base; unmatched bases: 6. CDR3 sequence: CASSLQGGVGTDTQYF. The CDR3 bases are TGCGCCAGCAGCTTGCAAGGGGGCGTTGGCACAGATACGCAGTATTTT.

V and J are TRBV20-1 and TRBJ2-7; possibly TRBD2 for D (6 bases). The germline V gene has CDR1 DFQATT and CDR2 SNEGSKA (reference sequence). V was clipped by 0 bases and J by 2 bases, with 14 bases between them. CDR3 length: 15 amino acids. This chain's CDR3 is CSARESGFVPYEQYF. DNA for the CDR3: TGCAGTGCTAGAGAGAGCGGGTTCGTACCCTACGAGCAGTACTTC.

This clonotype has just a few counts. The chain is built from TRBV7-8 and TRBJ2-7; maybe TRBD2 (6 bases). The CDR3 covers 16 residues. The V end lost 0 bases, the J end lost 1 base, and 13 bases lay between the germline ends. In germline, CDR1 is SGHVS, CDR2 FQNEAQ. In DNA form, the CDR3 reads TGTGCCAGCAGCTTAGCGAATACCGGAGGGTCCTACGAGCAGTACTTC. Protein sequence: CASSLANTGGSYEQYF.

As DNA, the CDR3 is TGTGCCAGCAGCCAGTCAGGGACGCCTAGCTCCTACAATGAGCAGTTCTTC. Translation gives CASSQSGTPSSYNEQFF. The rearrangement links TRBV4-2 to TRBJ2-1; TRBD1 or TRBD2 may be the D gene (5 bases each). CDR3 length: 17 amino acids. The germline gives CDR1 LGHNA, CDR2 YNFKEQ. Trimming shortened V by 3 bases and J by 0 bases, and 15 bases separated the two germline ends.

This clonotype was picked up a small number of times. This chain connects TRBV12-3 or TRBV12-4 to TRBJ1-5, with TRBD1 matching over 7 bases. This CDR3 spans 15 amino acids. Unmatched junction bases numbered 5, after V lost 5 bases and J lost 1 base. The CDR3 nucleotides are TGTGCCAGCAGTCCAGGGGGTTTGAGCAATCAGCCCCAGCATTTT. Translating it yields CASSPGGLSNQPQHF.

This chain links TRBV6-5 with TRBJ1-2; D remains ambiguous. Deletions cut 0 bases from V and 0 bases from J, with 8 bases between. The CDR3 length is 15 residues. CDR1 and CDR2 (germline): MNHEY, SVGAGI. The CDR3 region is CASSYSRAPNYGYTF. The CDR3 DNA reads TGTGCCAGCAGTTACTCGAGGGCACCTAACTATGGCTACACCTTC.

This clonotype was seen a handful of times. This chain connects TRBV7-9 to TRBJ2-3; D is ambiguous. The CDR3 runs 15 residues. From germline, CDR1 is SEHNR and CDR2 FQNEAQ (reference sequence). With 1 base removed from V and 3 bases from J, the gap between germline ends came to 11 bases. The CDR3 DNA reads TGTGCCAGCAGCTTAGACTCCCCCCGGACAGATACGCAGTATTTT. Amino acids: CASSLDSPRTDTQYF.

This clonotype was recorded a few times. The chain has TRBV6-6 and TRBJ1-1; D gene ambiguous. The germline V gene has CDR1 MNHNY and CDR2 SVGAGI (reference sequence). The CDR3 runs 13 residues. Trimming stripped 7 bases from V and 6 bases from J, with 15 bases between. CDR3 coding DNA: TGTGCCAGCACCATAGGAGGGTCTTCTGAAGCTTTCTTT. Amino acid sequence: CASTIGGSSEAFF.

The rearrangement joins TRBV16 to TRBJ1-5; D not resolved. With 0 bases removed from V and 7 bases from J, the gap between germline ends came to 10 bases. CDR1 is KGHSY, CDR2 FQNENV, per germline. The CDR3 is 14 amino acids. CDR3: CASSQSTVGQPQHF. CDR3 nucleotides: TGTGCCAGCAGCCAATCTACGGTAGGGCAGCCCCAGCATTTT.

This rearrangement joins TRBV12-3 or TRBV12-4 to TRBJ2-2; D is ambiguous. V lost 8 bases and J 1 base, leaving 11 bases between the germline ends. CDR3 length: 14 residues. In nucleotides, the CDR3 is TGTGCCAGCGATCATAGCTTGAACACCGGGGAGCTGTTTTTT. Protein: CASDHSLNTGELFF.

This clonotype was counted a few times. The rearrangement links TRBV7-2 to TRBJ1-1; D possibly corresponds to TRBD1 (5 bases). The CDR3 is 16 amino acids. The V end was cut by 2 bases, the J end by 1 base, with 14 bases between. In germline, CDR1 is SGHTA, CDR2 FQGNSA. The CDR3 loop is CASSLFSSGRNTEAFF. CDR3 nucleotide sequence: TGTGCCAGCAGCTTATTCAGTTCGGGGCGGAACACTGAAGCTTTCTTT.

This clonotype showed up many times. The chain carries TRBV2 and TRBJ2-1; no firm D call. In germline, CDR1 is SNHLY, CDR2 FYNNEI. This CDR3 spans 11 amino acids. The germline V and J ends were trimmed by 4 bases and 7 bases, with 5 bases remaining between them. CDR3 sequence reads: CASSGRNEQFF. The CDR3 DNA follows: TGTGCCAGCAGTGGAAGGAATGAGCAGTTCTTC.

The chain has TRBV7-9 and TRBJ1-4, with D hard to call. Trimming pared 7 bases from V and 6 bases from J, leaving 18 bases between. Germline V gives CDR1 SEHNR, CDR2 FQNEAQ (reference sequence). The CDR3 is 15 residues long. In DNA, the CDR3 is TGTGCCAGCACCATCACGAGTAGTCAGCATGAAAAACTGTTTTTT. Its protein product is CASTITSSQHEKLFF. The complete variable domain, with remaining parts taken from reference TRBV7-9 and TRBJ1-4, reads DTGVSQNPRHKITKRGQNVTFRCDPISEHNRLYWYRQTLGQGPEFLTYFQNEAQLEKSRLLSDRFSAERPKGSFSTLEIQRTEQGDSAMYLCASTITSSQHEKLFFGSGTQLSVL.

This clonotype was seen a handful of times. The genes are TRBV7-2 and TRBJ2-5, with D unclear. Germline CDR1 reads SGHTA; CDR2 reads FQGNSA. V shed 5 bases and J shed 4 bases, with 11 bases lying between them. CDR3 length: 13 amino acids. The CDR3 is CASSLDHTETQYF. CDR3 DNA: TGTGCCAGCAGCCTGGACCACACAGAGACCCAGTACTTC.

This clonotype was seen more than once but under ten times. Written as DNA, the CDR3 is TGTGCCAGCAGCCCGGGAGGAGGTAGCGGGAACGGGGAGCAGTACTTC. Translated, it gives CASSPGGGSGNGEQYF. The chain uses TRBV7-9 and TRBJ2-7; 8 nucleotides match TRBD2. Germline V gene sequence: CDR1 SEHNR, CDR2 FQNEAQ (reference sequence). The trim removed 5 bases at V and 7 bases at J, leaving 16 bases unmatched. This CDR3 region has 16 residues.

In this sample, this clonotype turned up a few times. The chain joins TRBV5-1 to TRBJ1-5, with TRBD1 matching 7 bases. Germline V gives CDR1 SGHRS, CDR2 YFSETQ. CDR3 length: 16 amino acids. Trimming at V came to 4 bases and at J to 2 bases, leaving 9 bases not matched to a gene. In nucleotides, the CDR3 is TGCGCCAGCAGCCCGGACAGGTGGGGAGGCAATCAGCCCCAGCATTTT. This sequence encodes CASSPDRWGGNQPQHF.

V and J are TRBV12-3 or TRBV12-4 and TRBJ2-5; 10 bases match TRBD2. V shed 6 bases and J 5 bases; nucleotides not matched to a gene: 12. The CDR3 has 16 residues. The CDR3 DNA reads as TGTGCCAGCAGCATGGGACTAGCGCCCGGCGAGGAGACCCAGTACTTC. It yields the protein CASSMGLAPGEETQYF.

The table lists this clonotype with a few counts. The rearrangement uses TRBV7-2 and TRBJ1-5; a weak D match, TRBD1 (6 bases). From germline, CDR1 is SGHTA and CDR2 FQGNSA. This CDR3 is built from 14 residues. Trimming left V 3 bases short and J 6 bases short, with 12 bases between. The CDR3 is CASSLGGGRQPQHF. The CDR3 DNA follows: TGTGCCAGCAGCTTGGGAGGGGGTCGTCAGCCCCAGCATTTT.

Many counts were recorded for this clonotype. CDR3 in amino acids: CASSSGTSKYF. CDR3 in DNA: TGTGCCAGCAGCTCCGGGACTAGCAAGTATTTT. This chain connects TRBV12-3 or TRBV12-4 to TRBJ2-3, with 9 bases lining up with TRBD2. The CDR3 contains 11 residues. The J segment lost 13 bases and the V segment lost 6 bases, leaving 5 bases of the junction unmatched.

This clonotype was seen a handful of times. The chain recombines TRBV12-3 or TRBV12-4 with TRBJ1-4, with D possibly matching TRBD1 (5 bases). The V gene lost 5 bases and the J gene lost 8 bases, with 15 bases spanning the gap. The CDR3 covers 14 residues. The CDR3 bases are TGTGCCAGCAGTGGGGGGGGGATTGGGGAAAAACTGTTTTTT. As protein: CASSGGGIGEKLFF.